The entry below describes one T cell receptor (beta chain). These data belong to a study of blood T cell repertoires in COVID-19. Across the study: The origin of the acute and convalescent COVID-19 samples was the United States, Italy and Spain. Sample material is recorded as cDNA or gDNA derived from T cells, B-cell-depleted T cells, or PBMCs.

CDR3 length: 18 amino acids. Authors' data handling: It was from reference gene primer amplification that nucleated cell counts were estimated. The assay was immunoSEQ multiplex PCR, and TCRdb's table has in-frame clones only and misses some. V, J and clone size were drawn from that table, and D and trimming were deduced from the DNA. The sample carries 300,000 to 400,000 clones, almost 85% recorded once. The specimen was peripheral blood. The chain employs TRBV21-1 and TRBJ1-5. TRBV21-1 is a pseudogene. The sequence derives from a human donor in a cohort sampled during active COVID-19. This CDR3 is CASSKATPPTHSYQPQHF. The CDR3 DNA sequence: TGTGCCAGCAGCAAAGCCACCCCCCCGACGCATAGCTATCAGCCCCAGCATTTT.